This TCR beta chain was captured by sequencing in a study of T cell repertoires in aging, cancer and after chemotherapy. Looking at the study overall: Six age groups, ranging from 30 or younger to 70 or older, included the donors. The whole study produced a dataset of millions of TCR reads.

This clonotype is termed medium-sized. Its specificity is not known. TRB rearrangements spanning V, D and J were amplified using mixed TRB-A/B primers. TCRdb re-called the multiplex PCR reads through MiXCR, storing one row per CDR3 protein. The table lists 6,000 or so distinct CDR3 sequences, 35% of them singletons. Peripheral blood genomic DNA, not sorted cells or RNA, was the template. Findings and limits, study-wide: Loss of evenness, beyond lost richness, contributed to age-related TCR diversity decline in cancer patients. Compared with age-matched healthy donors, untreated hematological or solid cancer patients showed higher blood TCR clonality.

This TCR was sampled from a human donor in good health. Sequenced material: blood.

The CDR3 DNA is TGTGCCAGCAGTCACGCCCCGGACAGGGCAGAGACCCAGTACTTC. Its translation is CASSHAPDRAETQYF. The V call is TRBV6-5, the J call TRBJ2-5; 8 bases fit TRBD1. J gave up 4 bases and V 5 bases, and 9 bases lay outside the gene matches. The germline V gene encodes CDR1 MNHEY and CDR2 SVGAGI. The CDR3 has 15 amino acids.